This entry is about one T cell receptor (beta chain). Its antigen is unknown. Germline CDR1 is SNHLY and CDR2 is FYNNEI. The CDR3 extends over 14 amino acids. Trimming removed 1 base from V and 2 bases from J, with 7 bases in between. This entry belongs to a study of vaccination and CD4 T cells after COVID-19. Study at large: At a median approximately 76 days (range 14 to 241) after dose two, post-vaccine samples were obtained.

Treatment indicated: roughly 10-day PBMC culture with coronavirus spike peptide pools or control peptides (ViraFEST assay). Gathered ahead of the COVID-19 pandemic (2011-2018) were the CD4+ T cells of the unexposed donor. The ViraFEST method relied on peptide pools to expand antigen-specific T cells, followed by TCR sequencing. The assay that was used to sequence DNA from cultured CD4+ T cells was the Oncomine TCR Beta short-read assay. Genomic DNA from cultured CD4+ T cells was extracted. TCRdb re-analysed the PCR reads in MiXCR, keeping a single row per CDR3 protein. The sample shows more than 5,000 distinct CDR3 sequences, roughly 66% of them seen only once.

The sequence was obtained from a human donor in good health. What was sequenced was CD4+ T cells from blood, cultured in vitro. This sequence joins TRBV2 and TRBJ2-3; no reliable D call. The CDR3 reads CASSEGLLTDTQYF. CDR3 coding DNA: TGTGCCAGCAGTGAAGGCCTTCTCACAGATACGCAGTATTTT.